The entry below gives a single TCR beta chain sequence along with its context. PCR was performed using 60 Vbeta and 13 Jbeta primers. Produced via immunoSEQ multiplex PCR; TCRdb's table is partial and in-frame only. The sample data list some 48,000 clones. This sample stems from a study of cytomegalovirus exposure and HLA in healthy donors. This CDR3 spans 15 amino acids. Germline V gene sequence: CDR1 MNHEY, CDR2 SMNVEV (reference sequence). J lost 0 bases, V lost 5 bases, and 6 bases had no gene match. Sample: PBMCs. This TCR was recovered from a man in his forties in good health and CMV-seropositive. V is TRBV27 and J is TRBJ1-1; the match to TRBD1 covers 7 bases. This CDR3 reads CASSRPGQLNTEAFF. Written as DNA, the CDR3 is TGTGCCAGCAGTAGACCGGGACAGCTGAACACTGAAGCTTTCTTT.